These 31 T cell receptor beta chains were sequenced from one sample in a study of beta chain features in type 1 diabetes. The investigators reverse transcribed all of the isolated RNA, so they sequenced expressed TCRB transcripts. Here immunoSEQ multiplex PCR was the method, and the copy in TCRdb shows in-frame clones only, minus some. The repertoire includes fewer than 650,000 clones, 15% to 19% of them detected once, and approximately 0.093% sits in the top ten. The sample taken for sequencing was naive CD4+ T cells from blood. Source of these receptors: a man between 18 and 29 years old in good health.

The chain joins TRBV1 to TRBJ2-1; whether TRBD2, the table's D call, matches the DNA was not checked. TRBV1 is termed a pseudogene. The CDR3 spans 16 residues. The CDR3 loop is CTSSQDGGSAGNEQFF. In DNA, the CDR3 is TGCACCAGCAGCCAAGACGGAGGGAGTGCGGGAAATGAGCAGTTCTTC.

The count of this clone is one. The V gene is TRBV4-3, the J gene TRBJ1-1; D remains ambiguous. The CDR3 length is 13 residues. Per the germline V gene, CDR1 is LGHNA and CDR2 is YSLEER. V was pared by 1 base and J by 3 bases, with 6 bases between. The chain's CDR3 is CASSQVVHTEAFF. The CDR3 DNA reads TGCGCCAGCAGCCAAGTAGTCCACACTGAAGCTTTCTTT.

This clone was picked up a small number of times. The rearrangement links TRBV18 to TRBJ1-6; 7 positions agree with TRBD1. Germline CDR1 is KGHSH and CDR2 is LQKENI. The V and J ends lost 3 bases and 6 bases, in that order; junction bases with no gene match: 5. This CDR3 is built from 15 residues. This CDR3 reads CASSPPDRINSPLHF. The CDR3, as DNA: TGTGCCAGCTCACCGCCGGACAGGATTAATTCACCCCTCCACTTT.

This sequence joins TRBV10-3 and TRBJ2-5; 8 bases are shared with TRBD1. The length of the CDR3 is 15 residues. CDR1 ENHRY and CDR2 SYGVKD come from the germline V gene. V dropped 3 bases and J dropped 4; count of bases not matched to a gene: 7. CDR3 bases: TGTGCCATCAGTGAATTCGGACAGGGAGGAGAGACCCAGTACTTC. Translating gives CAISEFGQGGETQYF.

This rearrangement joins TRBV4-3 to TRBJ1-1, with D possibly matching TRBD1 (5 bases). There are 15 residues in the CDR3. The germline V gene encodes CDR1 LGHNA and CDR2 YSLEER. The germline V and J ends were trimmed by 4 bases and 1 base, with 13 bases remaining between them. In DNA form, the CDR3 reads TGCGCCAGCAGCCGGGTAGACAGACCGAACACTGAAGCTTTCTTT. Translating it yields CASSRVDRPNTEAFF.

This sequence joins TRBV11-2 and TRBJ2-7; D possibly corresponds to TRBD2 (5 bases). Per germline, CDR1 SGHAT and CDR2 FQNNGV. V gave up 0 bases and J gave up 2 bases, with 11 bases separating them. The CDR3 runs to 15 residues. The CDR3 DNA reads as TGTGCCAGCAGCTTAGATAGCGCGGACCCCTACGAGCAGTACTTC. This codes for CASSLDSADPYEQYF. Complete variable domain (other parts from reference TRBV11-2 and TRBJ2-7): EAGVAQSPRYKIIEKRQSVAFWCNPISGHATLYWYQQILGQGPKLLIQFQNNGVVDDSQLPKDRFSAERLKGVDSTLKIQPAKLEDSAVYLCASSLDSADPYEQYFGPGTRLTVT.

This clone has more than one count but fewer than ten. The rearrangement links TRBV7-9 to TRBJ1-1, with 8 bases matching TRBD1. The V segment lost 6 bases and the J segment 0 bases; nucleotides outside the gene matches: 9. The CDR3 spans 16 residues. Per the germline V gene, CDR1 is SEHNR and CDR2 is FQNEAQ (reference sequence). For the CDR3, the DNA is TGTGCCAGCAGGTTGGGACAGGCGGCAATGAACACTGAAGCTTTCTTT. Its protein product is CASRLGQAAMNTEAFF.

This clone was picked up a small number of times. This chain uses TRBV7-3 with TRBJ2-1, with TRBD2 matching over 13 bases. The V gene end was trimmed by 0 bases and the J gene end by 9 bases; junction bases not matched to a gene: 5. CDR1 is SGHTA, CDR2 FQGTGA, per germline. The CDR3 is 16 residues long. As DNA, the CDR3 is TGTGCCAGCAGCTTAACTGGGACTAGCGGGATCGGTGAGCAGTTCTTC. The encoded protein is CASSLTGTSGIGEQFF.

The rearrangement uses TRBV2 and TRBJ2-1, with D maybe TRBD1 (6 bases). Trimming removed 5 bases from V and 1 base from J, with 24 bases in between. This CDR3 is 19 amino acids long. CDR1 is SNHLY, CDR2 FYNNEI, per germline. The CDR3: CASSKTRFTGKGSYNEQFF. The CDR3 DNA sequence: TGTGCCAGCAGTAAGACCCGTTTTACAGGGAAGGGGTCCTACAATGAGCAGTTCTTC.

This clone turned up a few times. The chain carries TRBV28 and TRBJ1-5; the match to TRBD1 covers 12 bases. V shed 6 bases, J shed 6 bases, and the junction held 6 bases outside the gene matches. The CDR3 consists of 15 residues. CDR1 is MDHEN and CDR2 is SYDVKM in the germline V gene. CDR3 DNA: TGTGCCAGCAGACCGGGACAGGGGGCATCTCAGCCCCAGCATTTT. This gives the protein CASRPGQGASQPQHF.

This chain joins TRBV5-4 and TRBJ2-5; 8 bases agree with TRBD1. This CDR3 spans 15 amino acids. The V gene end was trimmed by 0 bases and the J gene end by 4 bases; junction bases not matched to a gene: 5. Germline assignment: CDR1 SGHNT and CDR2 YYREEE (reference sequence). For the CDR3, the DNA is TGTGCCAGCAGCTTGGACCTGACAGGGGCAGAGACCCAGTACTTC. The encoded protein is CASSLDLTGAETQYF.

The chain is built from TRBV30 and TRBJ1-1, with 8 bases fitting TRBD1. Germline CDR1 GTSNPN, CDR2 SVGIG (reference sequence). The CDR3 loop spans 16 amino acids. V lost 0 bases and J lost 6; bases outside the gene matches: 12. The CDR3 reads CAWSVLGQGRRAEAFF. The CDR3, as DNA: TGTGCCTGGAGTGTACTTGGACAGGGTAGGAGGGCTGAAGCTTTCTTT.

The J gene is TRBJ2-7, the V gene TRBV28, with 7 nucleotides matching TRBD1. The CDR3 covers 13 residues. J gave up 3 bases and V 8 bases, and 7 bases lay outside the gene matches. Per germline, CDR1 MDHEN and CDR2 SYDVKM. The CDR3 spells CASGLQGLYEQYF. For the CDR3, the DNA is TGTGCCAGCGGGCTACAGGGGCTCTACGAGCAGTACTTC.

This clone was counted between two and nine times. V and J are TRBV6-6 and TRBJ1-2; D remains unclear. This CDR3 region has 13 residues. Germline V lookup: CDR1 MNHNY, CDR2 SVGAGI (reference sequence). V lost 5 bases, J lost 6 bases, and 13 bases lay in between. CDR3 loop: CASSHGINNGYTF. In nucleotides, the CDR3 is TGTGCCAGCAGTCATGGTATTAATAATGGCTACACCTTC.

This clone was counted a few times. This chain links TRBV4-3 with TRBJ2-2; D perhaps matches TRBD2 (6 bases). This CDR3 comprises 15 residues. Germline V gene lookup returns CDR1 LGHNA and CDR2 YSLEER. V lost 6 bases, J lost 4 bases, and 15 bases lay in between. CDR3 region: CASRPAGTSTGELFF. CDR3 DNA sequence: TGCGCCAGCAGGCCGGCCGGGACTTCCACCGGGGAGCTGTTTTTT.

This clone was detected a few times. The CDR3 nucleotides read TGTGCCAGCAGCCCCCGGAGGGGGTCTCACTCTGGGGCCAACGTCCTGACTTTC. Translated: CASSPRRGSHSGANVLTF. The J gene is TRBJ2-6, the V gene TRBV5-6; the D gene could be TRBD1 or TRBD2 (6 bases each). The V end was cut by 4 bases, the J end by 0 bases, with 17 bases between. In germline, CDR1 is SGHDT, CDR2 YYEEEE. The CDR3 is 18 amino acids.

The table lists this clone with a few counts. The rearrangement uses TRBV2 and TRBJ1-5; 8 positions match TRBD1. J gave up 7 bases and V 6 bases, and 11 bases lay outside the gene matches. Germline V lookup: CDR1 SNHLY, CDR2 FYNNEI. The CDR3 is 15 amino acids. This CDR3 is CASSGGQGKGQPQHF. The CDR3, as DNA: TGTGCCAGCAGCGGAGGACAGGGCAAAGGGCAGCCCCAGCATTTT.

The CDR3: CASSLRDREVRGYTF. In DNA, the CDR3 is TGTGCCAGCAGTTTACGGGACAGGGAGGTACGTGGCTACACCTTC. The chain joins TRBV28 to TRBJ1-2, with 9 bases identical to TRBD1. The ends lost 2 bases at V and 7 bases at J; junction bases unmatched: 8. CDR3 length: 15 residues. Germline CDR1 is MDHEN and CDR2 is SYDVKM.

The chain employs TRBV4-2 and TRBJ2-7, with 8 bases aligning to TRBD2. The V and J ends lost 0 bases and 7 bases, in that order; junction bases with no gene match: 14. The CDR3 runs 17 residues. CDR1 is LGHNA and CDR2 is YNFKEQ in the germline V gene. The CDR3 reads CASSQDPGREGLYEQYF. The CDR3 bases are TGTGCCAGCAGCCAAGATCCGGGTCGGGAGGGCCTGTATGAGCAGTACTTC.

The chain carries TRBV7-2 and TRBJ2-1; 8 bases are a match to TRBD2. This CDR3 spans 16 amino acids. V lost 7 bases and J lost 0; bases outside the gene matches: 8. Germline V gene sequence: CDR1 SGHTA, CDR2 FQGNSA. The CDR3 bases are TGTGCCAGCACCGGAGCTAGCGGGCCCTCCTACAATGAGCAGTTCTTC. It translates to CASTGASGPSYNEQFF. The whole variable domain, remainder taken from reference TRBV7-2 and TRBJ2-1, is GAGVSQSPSNKVTEKGKDVELRCDPISGHTALYWYRQSLGQGLEFLIYFQGNSAPDKSGLPSDRFSAERTGGSVSTLTIQRTQQEDSAVYLCASTGASGPSYNEQFFGPGTRLTVL.

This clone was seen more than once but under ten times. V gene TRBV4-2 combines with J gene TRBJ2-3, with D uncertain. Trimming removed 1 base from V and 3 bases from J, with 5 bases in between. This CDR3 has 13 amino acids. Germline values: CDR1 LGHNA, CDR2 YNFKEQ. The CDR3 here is CASSQALTDTQYF. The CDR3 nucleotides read TGTGCCAGCAGCCAAGCCTTGACAGATACGCAGTATTTT.

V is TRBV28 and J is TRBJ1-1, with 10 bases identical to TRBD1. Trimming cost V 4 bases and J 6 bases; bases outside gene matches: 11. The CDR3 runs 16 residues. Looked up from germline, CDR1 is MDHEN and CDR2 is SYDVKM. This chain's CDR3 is CASSSRDRGFWSEAFF. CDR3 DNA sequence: TGTGCCAGCAGTTCTAGGGACAGGGGTTTCTGGTCTGAAGCTTTCTTT. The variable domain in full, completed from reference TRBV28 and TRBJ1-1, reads DVKVTQSSRYLVKRTGEKVFLECVQDMDHENMFWYRQDPGLGLRLIYFSYDVKMKEKGDIPEGYSVSREKKERFSLILESASTNQTSMYLCASSSRDRGFWSEAFFGQGTRLTVV.

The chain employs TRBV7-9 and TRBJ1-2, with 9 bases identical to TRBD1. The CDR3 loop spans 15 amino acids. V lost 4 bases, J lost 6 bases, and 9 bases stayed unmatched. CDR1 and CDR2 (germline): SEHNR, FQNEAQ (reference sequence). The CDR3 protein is CASSSADRGANGYTF. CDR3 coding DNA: TGTGCCAGCAGCTCAGCAGACAGGGGGGCAAATGGCTACACCTTC.

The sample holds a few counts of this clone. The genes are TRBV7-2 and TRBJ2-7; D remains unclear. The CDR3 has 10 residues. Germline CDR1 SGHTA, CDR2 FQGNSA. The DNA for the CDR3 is TGTGCTCTTAGCCCCACCCCCGTGTACTTC. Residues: CALSPTPVYF.

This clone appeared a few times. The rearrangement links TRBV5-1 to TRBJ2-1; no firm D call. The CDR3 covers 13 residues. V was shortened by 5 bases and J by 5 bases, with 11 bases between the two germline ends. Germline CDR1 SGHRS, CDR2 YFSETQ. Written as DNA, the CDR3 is TGCGCCAGCAGACGGCAGGTCGACAATGAGCAGTTCTTC. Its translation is CASRRQVDNEQFF.

CDR3 DNA sequence: TGTGCCAGCAGCGTAGCACTAGCTGCGGTCGAGCAGTACTTC. Translation gives CASSVALAAVEQYF. The chain employs TRBV9 and TRBJ2-7, with D maybe TRBD2 (6 bases). CDR3 size: 14 residues. The V end lost 0 bases, the J end lost 6 bases, and 13 bases lay between the germline ends. Germline V gene lookup returns CDR1 SGDLS and CDR2 YYNGEE.

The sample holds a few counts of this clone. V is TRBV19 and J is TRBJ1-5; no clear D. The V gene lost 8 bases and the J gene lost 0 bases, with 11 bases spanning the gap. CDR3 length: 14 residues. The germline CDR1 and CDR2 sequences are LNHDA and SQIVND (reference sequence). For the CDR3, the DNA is TGTGCCAGTGGGGTTAGTAATAGCAATCAGCCCCAGCATTTT. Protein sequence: CASGVSNSNQPQHF.

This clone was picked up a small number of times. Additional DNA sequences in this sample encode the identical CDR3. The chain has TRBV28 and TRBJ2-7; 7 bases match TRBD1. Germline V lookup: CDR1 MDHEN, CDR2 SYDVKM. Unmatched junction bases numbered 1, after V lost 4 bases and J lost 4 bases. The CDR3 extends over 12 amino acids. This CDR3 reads CASSSGQYEQYF. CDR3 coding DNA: TGTGCCAGCAGTTCGGGACAGTACGAGCAGTACTTC.

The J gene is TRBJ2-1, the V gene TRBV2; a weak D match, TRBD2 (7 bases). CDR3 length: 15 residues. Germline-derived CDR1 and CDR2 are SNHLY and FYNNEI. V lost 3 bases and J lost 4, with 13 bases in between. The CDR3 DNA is TGTGCCAGCAGTGACGCGGGGGCAGGATACAATGAGCAGTTCTTC. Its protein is CASSDAGAGYNEQFF.

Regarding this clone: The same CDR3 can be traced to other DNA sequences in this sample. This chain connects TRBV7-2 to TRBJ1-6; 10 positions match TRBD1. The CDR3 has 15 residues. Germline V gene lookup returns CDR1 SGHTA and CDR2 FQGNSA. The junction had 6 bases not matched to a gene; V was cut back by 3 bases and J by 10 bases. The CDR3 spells CASSLGQGRGSPLHF. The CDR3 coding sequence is TGTGCCAGCAGCTTGGGACAGGGGAGAGGATCACCCCTCCACTTT. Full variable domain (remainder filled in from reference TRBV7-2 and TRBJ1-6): GAGVSQSPSNKVTEKGKDVELRCDPISGHTALYWYRQSLGQGLEFLIYFQGNSAPDKSGLPSDRFSAERTGGSVSTLTIQRTQQEDSAVYLCASSLGQGRGSPLHFGNGTRLTVT.

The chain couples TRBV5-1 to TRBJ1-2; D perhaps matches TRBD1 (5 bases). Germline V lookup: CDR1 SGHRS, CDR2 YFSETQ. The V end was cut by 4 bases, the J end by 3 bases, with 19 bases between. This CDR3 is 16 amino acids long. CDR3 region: CASSAPGGSPYYGYTF. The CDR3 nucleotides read TGCGCCAGCAGCGCACCCGGGGGGAGTCCTTACTATGGCTACACCTTC.